One TCR beta chain is described in this entry. What it recognizes is unknown. This sample was included in a study of cytomegalovirus exposure and HLA in healthy donors. Study summary: Unique TCR beta sequences numbering about 100 million came from 150 million to 200 million T cells in an earlier analysis. Tens of millions of unique TCRs, all from HLA-typed donors, were included in an early release of the data.

PCR was performed using 60 Vbeta and 13 Jbeta primers. Measured with immunoSEQ multiplex PCR; TCRdb has only the in-frame clones, and not every one. Its clone listing holds 63,000 or so clones. Findings and caveats of the study: V- and J-gene trimming in TCR beta was tied to a missense DCLRE1C variant by an analysis performed later. The study assumed roughly uniform donor sequencing depth for presence/absence analyses.

Germline trimming cut 4 bases from V and 4 bases from J; bases unmatched to any gene: 11. CDR1 and CDR2 from the germline V gene are LGHNA and YSLEER. The CDR3 is made up of 16 amino acids. This chain connects TRBV4-3 to TRBJ1-2, with TRBD1 identical over 8 bases. Specimen: PBMCs. This clonotype was obtained from a boy between 10 and 17 years old in good health and CMV-seronegative. DNA of the CDR3: TGCGCCAGCAGCCGCAGCCTGCAGGGGGCTAGCTATGGCTACACCTTC. Its translation is CASSRSLQGASYGYTF.